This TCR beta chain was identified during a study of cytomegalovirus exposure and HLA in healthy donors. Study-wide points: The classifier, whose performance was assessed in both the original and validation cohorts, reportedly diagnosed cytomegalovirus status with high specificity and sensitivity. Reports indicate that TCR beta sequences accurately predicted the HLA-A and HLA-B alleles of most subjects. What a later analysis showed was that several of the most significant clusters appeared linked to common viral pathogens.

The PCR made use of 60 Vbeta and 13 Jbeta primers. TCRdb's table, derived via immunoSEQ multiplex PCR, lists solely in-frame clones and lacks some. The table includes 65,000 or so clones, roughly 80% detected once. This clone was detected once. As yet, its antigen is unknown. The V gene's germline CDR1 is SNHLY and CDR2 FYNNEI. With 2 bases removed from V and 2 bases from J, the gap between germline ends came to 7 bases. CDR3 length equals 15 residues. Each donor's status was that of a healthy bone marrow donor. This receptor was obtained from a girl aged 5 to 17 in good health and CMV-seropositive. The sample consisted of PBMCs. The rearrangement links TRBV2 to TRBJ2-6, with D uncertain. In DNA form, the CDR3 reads TGTGCCAGCAGTGAATTGGGCGCTGGGGCCAACGTCCTGACTTTC. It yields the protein CASSELGAGANVLTF.